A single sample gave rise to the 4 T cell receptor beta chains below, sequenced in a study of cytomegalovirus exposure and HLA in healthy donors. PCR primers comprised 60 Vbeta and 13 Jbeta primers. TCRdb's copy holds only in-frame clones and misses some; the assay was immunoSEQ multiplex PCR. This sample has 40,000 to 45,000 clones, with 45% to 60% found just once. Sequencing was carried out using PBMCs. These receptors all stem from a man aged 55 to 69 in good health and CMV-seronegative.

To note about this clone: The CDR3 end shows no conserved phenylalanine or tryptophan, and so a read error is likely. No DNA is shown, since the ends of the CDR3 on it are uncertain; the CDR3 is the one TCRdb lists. The CDR3 spells CASSIVRGHHTV. This chain connects TRBV19 to TRBJ1-2; the table gives TRBD1 as D, unverified against the DNA. From its first to its last residue, the CDR3 has 12 amino acids. CDR1 LNHDA and CDR2 SQIVND come from the germline V gene (reference sequence).

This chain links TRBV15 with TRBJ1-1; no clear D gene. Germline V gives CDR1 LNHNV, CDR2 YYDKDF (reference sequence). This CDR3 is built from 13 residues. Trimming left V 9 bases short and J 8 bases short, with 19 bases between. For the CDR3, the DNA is TGTGCCACGGCGGCGGTTAAGCCGCCGGAAGCTTTCTTT. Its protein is CATAAVKPPEAFF.

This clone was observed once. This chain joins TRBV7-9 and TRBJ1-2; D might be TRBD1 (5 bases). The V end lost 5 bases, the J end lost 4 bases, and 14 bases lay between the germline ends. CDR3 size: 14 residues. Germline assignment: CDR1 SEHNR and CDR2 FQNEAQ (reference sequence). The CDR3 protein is CASSQGAGVYGYTF. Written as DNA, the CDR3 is TGTGCCAGCAGCCAAGGGGCAGGCGTCTATGGCTACACCTTC.

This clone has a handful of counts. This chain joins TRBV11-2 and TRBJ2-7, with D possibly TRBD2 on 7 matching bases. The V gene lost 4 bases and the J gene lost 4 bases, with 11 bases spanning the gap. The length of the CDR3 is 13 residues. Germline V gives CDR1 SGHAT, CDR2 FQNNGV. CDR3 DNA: TGTGCCAGCAGCTCCCGGGGGGCTTACGAGCAGTACTTC. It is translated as CASSSRGAYEQYF. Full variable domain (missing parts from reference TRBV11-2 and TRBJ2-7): EAGVAQSPRYKIIEKRQSVAFWCNPISGHATLYWYQQILGQGPKLLIQFQNNGVVDDSQLPKDRFSAERLKGVDSTLKIQPAKLEDSAVYLCASSSRGAYEQYFGPGTRLTVT.